One sample yielded the 16 T cell receptor beta chains listed below, sequenced in a study of blood T cell repertoires in COVID-19. Profiling relied on immunoSEQ multiplex PCR, and the TCRdb table lists in-frame clones only, not all of them. The sample yields about 170,000 clones, approximately 85% seen once. The material sequenced was peripheral blood. All receptors come from a man aged 55 to 70 who had recovered from COVID-19.

CDR3 bases: TGTGCCAGCAGTTACCTTTCTCAGCAGGACGAGCAGTACTTC. It translates to CASSYLSQQDEQYF. The chain has TRBV6-5 and TRBJ2-7; D unresolved. Trimming took off 2 bases at V and 5 bases at J, with 13 bases between the two ends. CDR1 is MNHEY and CDR2 is SVGAGI in the germline V gene. CDR3 length equals 14 residues.

This chain joins TRBV4-2 and TRBJ2-3; a possible D gene is TRBD1 (5 bases). The ends were cut back, 8 bases at V and 7 bases at J, with 28 bases in the middle. The germline V gene encodes CDR1 LGHNA and CDR2 YNFKEQ. The CDR3 runs to 17 residues. CDR3 nucleotides: TGTGCCAGCCAAGGTTATTCAGCTGGAATAGGGGCGAATACGCAGTATTTT. Protein product: CASQGYSAGIGANTQYF.

The gene calls are TRBV9 and TRBJ1-1; D remains unclear. Germline CDR1 SGDLS, CDR2 YYNGEE. Trimming left V 0 bases short and J 0 bases short, with 9 bases between. CDR3 size: 15 residues. CDR3 DNA: TGTGCCAGCAGCGTAGCCGACATCGTGAACACTGAAGCTTTCTTT. Protein sequence: CASSVADIVNTEAFF.

The gene calls are TRBV6-5 and TRBJ2-3, with 7 nucleotides matching TRBD2. The CDR3 spans 14 residues. V dropped 2 bases and J dropped 5; count of bases not matched to a gene: 4. The germline CDR1 and CDR2 sequences are MNHEY and SVGAGI. The CDR3 bases are TGTGCCAGCAGTTACCAGCGGGGTCTAGATACGCAGTATTTT. Translating it yields CASSYQRGLDTQYF.

The chain links TRBV5-4 to TRBJ1-2; 7 bases align to TRBD1. The ends lost 2 bases at V and 7 bases at J; junction bases unmatched: 2. CDR1 and CDR2 from the germline V gene are SGHNT and YYREEE (reference sequence). The CDR3 covers 12 residues. The CDR3 reads CASSLDRAGYTF. In nucleotides, the CDR3 is TGTGCCAGCAGCTTAGACAGGGCTGGCTACACCTTC.

The genes are TRBV7-6 and TRBJ2-7; 9 positions agree with TRBD1. The CDR3 runs 20 residues. The germline V gene has CDR1 SGHVS and CDR2 FNYEAQ. V was clipped by 1 base and J by 6 bases; unmatched bases: 22. CDR3 amino acids: CASSLESIGLLDRGKREQYF. CDR3 nucleotide sequence: TGTGCCAGCAGCTTAGAAAGCATCGGTCTACTGGACAGGGGAAAACGCGAGCAGTACTTC.

This chain joins TRBV7-9 and TRBJ2-7; possible D gene TRBD1, 5 bases. Trimming cost V 3 bases and J 7 bases, with 10 bases left between them. The germline CDR1 and CDR2 sequences are SEHNR and FQNEAQ (reference sequence). The CDR3 has 12 residues. The CDR3 DNA reads as TGTGCCAGCAGCTTTGGGGCCCGGGAGCAGTACTTC. Translation: CASSFGAREQYF.

The V gene is TRBV5-1, the J gene TRBJ2-5; the match to TRBD2 covers 10 bases. The CDR3 runs to 16 residues. V was clipped by 2 bases and J by 1 base; unmatched bases: 5. Germline CDR1 SGHRS, CDR2 YFSETQ. The chain's CDR3 is CASSFRVAGGQETQYF. CDR3 sequence (DNA): TGCGCCAGCAGCTTTCGCGTAGCGGGGGGCCAAGAGACCCAGTACTTC.

Remarks on this clone: One end of the junction is discordant with germline, which a read error may explain. This chain joins TRBV19 and TRBJ2-1; the match to TRBD2 covers 8 bases. This CDR3 region has 14 residues. Germline V CDR1 and CDR2: LNHDA, SQIVND (reference sequence). The CDR3 sequence is CASSDRGGYDEQFF. CDR3 DNA: TGTGCCAGTAGTGACCGGGGGGGCTACGATGAGCAGTTCTTC.

This clone was observed a single time. The chain uses TRBV6-2 or TRBV6-3 and TRBJ2-1; D gene ambiguous. V dropped 0 bases and J dropped 4 bases, with 7 bases sitting between them. Germline V gene sequence: CDR1 MNHEY, CDR2 SVGEGT. There are 14 residues in the CDR3. The DNA for the CDR3 is TGTGCCAGCAGTTACTCATCCGGTTACAATGAGCAGTTCTTC. Amino acids: CASSYSSGYNEQFF.

The gene calls are TRBV6-5 and TRBJ1-2, with 7 bases matching TRBD1. CDR3 length: 13 amino acids. V shed 4 bases, J shed 5 bases, and the junction held 4 bases outside the gene matches. Per germline, CDR1 MNHEY and CDR2 SVGAGI. The DNA for the CDR3 is TGTGCCAGCAGTTCGGACAGGAGGTATGGCTACACCTTC. As protein: CASSSDRRYGYTF.

The rearrangement links TRBV19 to TRBJ2-2; 12 nucleotides match TRBD2. Germline V gives CDR1 LNHDA, CDR2 SQIVND (reference sequence). The V segment lost 6 bases and the J segment 5 bases; nucleotides outside the gene matches: 7. This CDR3 contains 16 residues. CDR3 in amino acids: CASRASGGARTGELFF. The DNA of the CDR3 is TGTGCCAGTAGGGCTAGCGGGGGGGCCAGGACCGGGGAGCTGTTTTTT.

The V gene is TRBV30, the J gene TRBJ2-3; TRBD2 matches 13 bases. CDR1 and CDR2 (germline): GTSNPN, SVGIG (reference sequence). This CDR3 region has 14 residues. Trimming at V came to 1 base and at J to 5 bases, leaving 0 bases not matched to a gene. Here the CDR3 reads CAWSGTSGRDTQYF. Written as DNA, the CDR3 is TGTGCCTGGAGTGGGACTAGCGGGAGAGATACGCAGTATTTT. The full variable domain, completed using reference TRBV30 and TRBJ2-3, is SQTIHQWPATLVQPVGSPLSLECTVEGTSNPNLYWYRQAAGRGLQLLFYSVGIGQISSEVPQNLSASRPQDRQFILSSKKLLLSDSGFYLCAWSGTSGRDTQYFGPGTRLTVL.

V and J are TRBV3-1 (or the pseudogene TRBV3-2) and TRBJ1-3; a weak D match, TRBD1 (6 bases). CDR1 LGHDT and CDR2 YNNKEL come from the germline V gene (reference sequence). This CDR3 has 14 residues. V dropped 4 bases and J dropped 6 bases, with 13 bases sitting between them. As DNA, the CDR3 is TGTGCCAGCAGCCCCAGGGGAAGGGAAAACACCATATATTTT. Its protein is CASSPRGRENTIYF.

This clone was seen only once. The chain is built from TRBV15 and TRBJ2-3; D is ambiguous. This CDR3 spans 12 amino acids. The V end lost 1 base, the J end lost 6 bases, and 5 bases lay between the germline ends. Germline CDR1 LNHNV, CDR2 YYDKDF (reference sequence). DNA for the CDR3: TGTGCCACCAGCAGAGTGTATGATACGCAGTATTTT. Translated: CATSRVYDTQYF.

V gene TRBV10-3 combines with J gene TRBJ2-7; TRBD1 might be the D (6 bases). The germline gives CDR1 ENHRY, CDR2 SYGVKD. V shed 7 bases and J shed 2 bases, with 12 bases lying between them. The CDR3 spans 13 residues. The CDR3, as DNA: TGTGCCATCACCGGACAGTTAGCCTACGAGCAGTACTTC. This gives the protein CAITGQLAYEQYF.